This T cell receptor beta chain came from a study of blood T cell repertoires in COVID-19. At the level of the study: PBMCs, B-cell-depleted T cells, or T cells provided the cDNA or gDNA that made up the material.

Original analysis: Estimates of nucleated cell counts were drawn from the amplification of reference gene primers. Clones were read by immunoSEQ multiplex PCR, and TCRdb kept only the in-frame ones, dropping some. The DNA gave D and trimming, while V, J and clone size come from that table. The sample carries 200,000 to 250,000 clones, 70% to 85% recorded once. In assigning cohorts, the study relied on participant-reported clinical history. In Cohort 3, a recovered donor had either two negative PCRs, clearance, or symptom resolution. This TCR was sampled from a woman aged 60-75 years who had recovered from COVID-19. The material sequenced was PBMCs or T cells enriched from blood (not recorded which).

CDR3 in amino acids: CASSIGWTGNQPQHF. The CDR3 bases are TGTGCCAGCAGCATAGGTTGGACAGGGAATCAGCCCCAGCATTTT. The V call is TRBV9, the J call TRBJ1-5, with 8 nucleotides matching TRBD1. Germline-derived CDR1 and CDR2 are SGDLS and YYNGEE. Germline trimming cut 4 bases from V and 4 bases from J; bases unmatched to any gene: 7. The CDR3 is 15 amino acids.